A single sample gave rise to the 22 T cell receptor beta chains below, sequenced in a study of blood T cell repertoires in COVID-19. This table comes from immunoSEQ multiplex PCR, and its TCRdb copy is limited to in-frame clones, with some not included. The data contain 180,000 or so clones, more than 70% of them singletons. The sample taken for sequencing was peripheral blood. Receptors were obtained from a woman aged 80 or over with active or convalescent COVID-19.

The chain has TRBV18 and TRBJ1-2, with no clear D. Deletions cut 2 bases from V and 3 bases from J, with 10 bases between. Germline CDR1 reads KGHSH; CDR2 reads LQKENI. This CDR3 is 14 amino acids long. In DNA, the CDR3 is TGTGCCAGCTCACCAGGAAAAGCGGACTATGGCTACACCTTC. Translated: CASSPGKADYGYTF.

This sequence joins TRBV3-1 (or the pseudogene TRBV3-2) and TRBJ1-2, with a tentative D call TRBD1 (6 bases). The CDR3 runs 14 residues. The V and J ends lost 4 bases and 0 bases respectively, with 9 bases between them. CDR1 is LGHDT and CDR2 is YNNKEL in the germline V gene (reference sequence). CDR3 DNA: TGTGCCAGCAGCCTTCGGACAGCTAACTATGGCTACACCTTC. It is translated as CASSLRTANYGYTF.

The chain recombines TRBV28 with TRBJ1-2; D is possibly TRBD1 (5 bases). The V end was cut by 8 bases, the J end by 7 bases, with 14 bases between. The germline CDR1 and CDR2 sequences are MDHEN and SYDVKM. CDR3 length: 12 residues. The CDR3 sequence: CASLRKGLGYTF. CDR3 in DNA: TGTGCCAGCCTCCGGAAGGGGCTTGGCTACACCTTC.

The J gene is TRBJ1-1, the V gene TRBV5-4, with TRBD1 matching 11 bases. V gave up 4 bases and J gave up 1 base; unmatched junction bases: 3. The V gene's germline CDR1 is SGHNT and CDR2 YYREEE (reference sequence). This CDR3 spans 15 amino acids. Here the CDR3 reads CASSAGQGANTEAFF. CDR3 DNA sequence: TGTGCCAGCAGCGCCGGACAGGGGGCGAACACTGAAGCTTTCTTT.

The chain employs TRBV11-3 and TRBJ1-1; D is ambiguous. CDR3 length: 13 amino acids. Germline CDR1 SGHNT, CDR2 YENEEA. V was cut by 0 bases and J by 4 bases, with 6 bases left in between. DNA for the CDR3: TGTGCCAGCAGCTTAGAATCTACCACTGAAGCTTTCTTT. Its translation is CASSLESTTEAFF.

The chain joins TRBV10-3 to TRBJ1-1; the D gene is possibly TRBD1 (5 bases). The V and J ends lost 0 bases and 2 bases respectively, with 13 bases between them. Germline values: CDR1 ENHRY, CDR2 SYGVKD. The CDR3 totals 16 residues. CDR3 bases: TGTGCCATCAGTGAGTCGGCTAGGGGCGTTAACACTGAAGCTTTCTTT. Its translation is CAISESARGVNTEAFF.

The rearrangement links TRBV9 to TRBJ2-7; 11 nucleotides line up with TRBD1. J gave up 4 bases and V 2 bases, and 5 bases lay outside the gene matches. This CDR3 has 15 residues. Germline V gene lookup returns CDR1 SGDLS and CDR2 YYNGEE. The DNA for the CDR3 is TGTGCCAGCAGCGTCTTTGGGGACAGGGGGTACGAGCAGTACTTC. The encoded protein is CASSVFGDRGYEQYF.

The chain joins TRBV5-1 to TRBJ1-1; a weak D match, TRBD1 (5 bases). CDR3 size: 15 residues. V lost 0 bases, J lost 0 bases, and 9 bases lay in between. Per the germline V gene, CDR1 is SGHRS and CDR2 is YFSETQ. The CDR3 reads CASSLVGRVNTEAFF. Written as DNA, the CDR3 is TGCGCCAGCAGCTTGGTGGGCAGGGTGAACACTGAAGCTTTCTTT.

This clone was picked up many times. The V call is TRBV10-3, the J call TRBJ1-6; 8 bases fit TRBD1. V lost 8 bases to trimming and J lost 6 bases; unmatched junction nucleotides: 6. This CDR3 is built from 14 residues. Germline lookup yields CDR1 ENHRY and CDR2 SYGVKD. For the CDR3, the DNA is TGTGCCATCGGTCGGGACAGGAGTAATTCACCCCTCCACTTT. Encoded protein: CAIGRDRSNSPLHF.

The V and J genes are TRBV2 and TRBJ2-1; tentative D call: TRBD1 (5 bases). V was clipped by 10 bases and J by 0 bases, with 10 bases between them. Germline V CDR1 and CDR2: SNHLY, FYNNEI. CDR3 length: 13 residues. CDR3 residues: CATQDDSYNEQFF. Here the CDR3 DNA reads TGTGCCACACAGGATGACTCCTACAATGAGCAGTTCTTC.

The chain employs TRBV18 and TRBJ1-1; 7 bases map to TRBD1. CDR1 and CDR2 (germline): KGHSH, LQKENI. CDR3 size: 15 residues. V lost 4 bases and J lost 0; bases outside the gene matches: 5. Written as DNA, the CDR3 is TGTGCCAGCTCACGTACAGGGGCGGTGAACACTGAAGCTTTCTTT. It specifies CASSRTGAVNTEAFF.

The V call is TRBV7-9, the J call TRBJ2-7, with 8 positions matching TRBD2. The germline gives CDR1 SEHNR, CDR2 FQNEAQ (reference sequence). Trimming removed 3 bases from V and 0 bases from J; junction bases left unmatched: 4. CDR3 size: 15 residues. CDR3 DNA sequence: TGTGCCAGCAGCTTCGGCGGGGGGATCTCCTACGAGCAGTACTTC. Protein product: CASSFGGGISYEQYF.

J is TRBJ1-1 and V is TRBV28, with 9 bases matching TRBD1. Germline assignment: CDR1 MDHEN and CDR2 SYDVKM. The trim removed 5 bases at V and 1 base at J, leaving 5 bases unmatched. This CDR3 has 15 amino acids. The CDR3 DNA reads as TGTGCCAGCAGTAATACGGGACAGGGGAACACTGAAGCTTTCTTT. It yields the protein CASSNTGQGNTEAFF. The variable domain in full, completed from reference TRBV28 and TRBJ1-1, reads DVKVTQSSRYLVKRTGEKVFLECVQDMDHENMFWYRQDPGLGLRLIYFSYDVKMKEKGDIPEGYSVSREKKERFSLILESASTNQTSMYLCASSNTGQGNTEAFFGQGTRLTVV.

The genes are TRBV4-2 and TRBJ2-3, with D perhaps TRBD2 (5 bases). Deletions cut 0 bases from V and 5 bases from J, with 18 bases between. Germline lookup yields CDR1 LGHNA and CDR2 YNFKEQ. CDR3 length equals 17 residues. CDR3 region: CASSQDAGPTRGDTQYF. As DNA, the CDR3 is TGTGCCAGCAGCCAAGATGCCGGACCAACTAGAGGAGATACGCAGTATTTT.

The chain has TRBV6-5 and TRBJ1-4; 10 bases match TRBD1. Germline trimming cut 7 bases from V and 8 bases from J; bases unmatched to any gene: 4. The length of the CDR3 is 13 residues. CDR1 MNHEY and CDR2 SVGAGI come from the germline V gene. The CDR3 region is CASKTGGKEKLFF. The CDR3 DNA follows: TGTGCCAGCAAGACAGGGGGCAAAGAAAAACTGTTTTTT.

The rearrangement joins TRBV18 to TRBJ1-2, with 8 bases matching TRBD1. The CDR3 runs to 16 residues. J lost 1 base, V lost 2 bases, and 6 bases had no gene match. Germline CDR1 is KGHSH and CDR2 is LQKENI. The CDR3 DNA follows: TGTGCCAGCTCACCATCCCAGGGGGCAGATAACTATGGCTACACCTTC. The encoded protein is CASSPSQGADNYGYTF.

This sequence joins TRBV24-1 and TRBJ1-5, with 8 bases identical to TRBD1. The CDR3 extends over 15 amino acids. Unmatched junction bases numbered 5, after V lost 3 bases and J lost 5 bases. Germline CDR1 is KGHDR and CDR2 is SFDVKD. CDR3 in DNA: TGTGCCACCAGTGATGTGACAGGGGCGGATCAGCCCCAGCATTTT. Encoded protein: CATSDVTGADQPQHF.

Only one count was recorded for this clone. This sequence joins TRBV18 and TRBJ2-5; TRBD1 is a possible D gene (6 bases). V was trimmed by 2 bases and J by 2 bases, leaving 9 bases between them. The CDR3 sequence is 14 residues long. Per the germline V gene, CDR1 is KGHSH and CDR2 is LQKENI. The CDR3 loop reads CASSPDRLQETQYF. The CDR3 DNA is TGTGCCAGCTCACCAGACAGGCTACAAGAGACCCAGTACTTC.

The rearrangement joins TRBV5-1 to TRBJ2-5, with TRBD2 as a possible D gene (5 bases). In germline, CDR1 is SGHRS, CDR2 YFSETQ. The CDR3 sequence is 14 residues long. Trimming left V 0 bases short and J 5 bases short, with 11 bases between. Here the CDR3 reads CASSLASGVETQYF. The CDR3, as DNA: TGCGCCAGCAGCTTGGCCAGCGGCGTTGAGACCCAGTACTTC. The full variable domain, with the rest looked up from reference TRBV5-1 and TRBJ2-5, is KAGVTQTPRYLIKTRGQQVTLSCSPISGHRSVSWYQQTPGQGLQFLFEYFSETQRNKGNFPGRFSGRQFSNSRSEMNVSTLELGDSALYLCASSLASGVETQYFGPGTRLLVL.

This clone was seen just once. The J gene is TRBJ1-2, the V gene TRBV5-1; D is perhaps TRBD1 (5 bases). The CDR3 is made up of 13 amino acids. Per germline, CDR1 SGHRS and CDR2 YFSETQ. V was trimmed by 4 bases and J by 4 bases, leaving 11 bases between them. The CDR3 protein is CASSQDRAYGYTF. CDR3 DNA sequence: TGCGCCAGCAGCCAAGACAGAGCCTATGGCTACACCTTC. The variable domain in full, with the rest retrieved from reference TRBV5-1 and TRBJ1-2, is KAGVTQTPRYLIKTRGQQVTLSCSPISGHRSVSWYQQTPGQGLQFLFEYFSETQRNKGNFPGRFSGRQFSNSRSEMNVSTLELGDSALYLCASSQDRAYGYTFGSGTRLTVV.

V and J are TRBV4-2 and TRBJ1-3, with TRBD1 as a possible D gene (5 bases). The ends were cut back, 4 bases at V and 3 bases at J, with 16 bases in the middle. The CDR3 loop spans 16 amino acids. In germline, CDR1 is LGHNA, CDR2 YNFKEQ. The CDR3 is CASSRAAGLDGNTIYF. The CDR3, as DNA: TGTGCCAGCAGCCGGGCGGCGGGGCTGGATGGAAACACCATATATTTT.

The chain carries TRBV6-5 and TRBJ2-2; D is unclear. This CDR3 has 14 amino acids. CDR1 is MNHEY, CDR2 SVGAGI, per germline. V lost 6 bases and J 6 bases, leaving 14 bases between the germline ends. In DNA form, the CDR3 reads TGTGCCAGCAGACAATCTAGTTTCTCCGGGGAGCTGTTTTTT. It is translated as CASRQSSFSGELFF.